This TCR beta chain was sequenced during a study of blood T cell repertoires in COVID-19. Study-wide background: Sample material is recorded as cDNA or gDNA derived from T cells, B-cell-depleted T cells, or PBMCs.

Only in-frame clones appear in the TCRdb table, and some are missing; sequencing was by immunoSEQ multiplex PCR. The table shows 200,000 to 300,000 clones, with 70% to 85% occurring only once. Trimming shortened V by 5 bases and J by 5 bases, and 19 bases separated the two germline ends. The germline V gene encodes CDR1 ENHRY and CDR2 SYGVKD. The CDR3 covers 15 residues. This clone was counted a single time. The sequence derives from an elderly woman with acute or convalescent COVID-19. Sequenced: peripheral blood. V gene TRBV10-3 combines with J gene TRBJ2-7; a possible D gene is TRBD1 (6 bases). The CDR3, as DNA: TGTGCCATCAGTCAACCTACAGGGTTAGGCGACGAGCAGTACTTC. Encoded protein: CAISQPTGLGDEQYF.